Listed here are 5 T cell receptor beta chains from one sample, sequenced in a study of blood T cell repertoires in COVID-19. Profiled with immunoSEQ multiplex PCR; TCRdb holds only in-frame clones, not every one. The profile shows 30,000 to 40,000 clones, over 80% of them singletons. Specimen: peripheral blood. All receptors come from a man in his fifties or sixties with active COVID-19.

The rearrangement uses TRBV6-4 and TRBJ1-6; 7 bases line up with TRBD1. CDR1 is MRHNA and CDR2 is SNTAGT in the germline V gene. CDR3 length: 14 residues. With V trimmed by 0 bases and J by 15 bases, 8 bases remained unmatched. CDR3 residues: CASSDSTDRTVLHF. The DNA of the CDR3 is TGTGCCAGCAGTGACTCGACGGACAGGACCGTCCTCCACTTT.

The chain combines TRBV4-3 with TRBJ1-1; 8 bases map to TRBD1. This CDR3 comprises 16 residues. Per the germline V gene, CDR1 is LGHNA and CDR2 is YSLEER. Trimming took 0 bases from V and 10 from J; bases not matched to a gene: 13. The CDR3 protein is CASSQDSYQGALGAFF. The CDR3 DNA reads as TGCGCCAGCAGCCAAGATTCCTATCAGGGGGCCCTCGGAGCTTTCTTT.

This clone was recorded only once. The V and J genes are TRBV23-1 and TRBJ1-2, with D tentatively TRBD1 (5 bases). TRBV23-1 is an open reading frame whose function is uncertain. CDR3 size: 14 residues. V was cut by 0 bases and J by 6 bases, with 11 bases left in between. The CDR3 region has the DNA TGCGCCAGCAGTCAATCGGTGGGGGGAAATGGCTACACCTTC. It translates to CASSQSVGGNGYTF.

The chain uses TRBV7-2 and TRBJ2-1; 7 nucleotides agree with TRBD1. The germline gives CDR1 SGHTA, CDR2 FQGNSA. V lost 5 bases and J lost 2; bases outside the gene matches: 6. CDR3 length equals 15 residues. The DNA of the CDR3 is TGTGCCAGCAGCGCCCGACAGGGACCCTACAATGAGCAGTTCTTC. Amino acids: CASSARQGPYNEQFF.

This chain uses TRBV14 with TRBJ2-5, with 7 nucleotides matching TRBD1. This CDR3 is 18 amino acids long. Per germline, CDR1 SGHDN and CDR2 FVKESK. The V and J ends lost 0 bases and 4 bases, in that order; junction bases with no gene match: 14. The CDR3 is CASSQDKRGRGVGETQYF. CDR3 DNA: TGTGCCAGCAGCCAAGATAAGAGGGGGCGCGGCGTAGGAGAGACCCAGTACTTC.